Detailed here is one T cell receptor beta chain. Its antigen is currently not known. No base quality information exists; no much larger clone differs at one position. The sample's time point, from its label and the paper: cycle 4 day 1 (C4D1), after less than 7 weeks of nivolumab. Every trial patient had relapsed following autologous stem cell transplantation, and prior brentuximab vedotin exposure was what differed among cohorts A, B and C. The trial cohort comprised approximately 55 patients with relapsed/refractory classical Hodgkin lymphoma whose best overall responses were complete response, partial response or progressive disease. In the multi-cohort phase II CheckMate 205 trial, trial patients received single-agent nivolumab. An independent review committee assessed best overall response by applying the 2007 International Working Group response criteria. Trial PBMCs were obtained immediately prior to nivolumab initiation (C1D1) and on therapy at cycle 2 day 1 and cycle 4 day 1. Peripheral blood was collected in 8 mL Vacutainer Cell Preparation Tubes, from which PBMCs were isolated by centrifugation and then cryopreserved.

This record belongs to a study of PD-1 blockade in classical Hodgkin lymphoma (dated by TCRdb to about 2020). For the study in its entirety: Nivolumab dosing was 3 mg/kg intravenously every 2 weeks, continuing until either disease progression or unacceptable toxicity. The study used CyTOF and TCR beta sequencing to define a peripheral blood immune signature of response to PD-1 blockade in classical Hodgkin lymphoma. The investigation overall reported the following: The study covered only a single clinical trial cohort, and the causes of the repertoire differences, possibly disease activity or prior therapy, were still not defined. Baseline diversity similar to that of newly diagnosed patients was observed in trial patients achieving complete response, whereas significantly lower diversity was observed in partial responders and progressors. Patients starting nivolumab less than 1 year after ASCT had lower diversity and were excluded from later analyses to avoid confounding by immune reconstitution. A significant rise by C4D1 was seen in CD4+ but not CD8+ TCR diversity (p=0.0027 vs p=0.16), with the rise being most apparent in complete responders (p=0.02). Baseline TCR diversity was reported as lower in newly diagnosed patients than in healthy donors, and lower still in relapsed/refractory patients.

CDR1 and CDR2 were assigned from the germline V gene (reference sequence) as GTSNPN and SVGIG. The CDR3 spans 15 residues, from the cysteine through the phenylalanine. The kept DNA is CDR3 alone, 45 bases in frame from the first base. For this chain, trimming is 3 bases at the V end and 5 bases at the J end, and the number of junction bases without a gene match is 11. Genomic DNA was extracted with the Qiagen DNeasy kit from unsorted PBMCs and from negatively selected CD4+ and CD8+ fractions. Using primers that anneal to V and J segments, immunoSEQ multiplex PCR amplified the TCR beta CDR3 regions. Amplification bias was minimized using a synthetic immune receptor repertoire, and residual bias was removed computationally after sequencing. The paper's processing steps were these. Repertoire diversity was quantified as the Shannon entropy index using custom Python scripts. Unsorted, CD4+ and CD8+ repertoires were analyzed separately, except in combined analyses where CD4+ and CD8+ sequences were merged in silico. Clonal expansion was defined as a frequency increase of at least 2-fold after treatment compared with C1D1, and clones undetected at baseline were assigned a pseudocount of 0.5. Clones with 0 or 1 copy at C1D1 were defined as singleton clones, while clones with 2 or more copies were defined as non-singleton clones. Clones expanded in unsorted samples were annotated as CD4+, CD8+ or unknown by matching protein sequences in sorted samples from the same patient. Wilcoxon tests were applied to paired samples to test diversity changes from C1D1 to C4D1. Not all clones reach the TCRdb copy of this immuneACCESS table, which keeps in-frame sequences only. Checked studies attribute under half of the gap to unresolved V genes and leave the rest unexplained. V and J calls and clone size follow that table, whereas D and trimming were derived from the DNA. A total of tens of thousands of clones appear in this sample, approximately 80% of them only once. The ten top clones hold around a fifth of the sample.

This TCR was recovered from a human donor with classical Hodgkin lymphoma. The sequenced sample was peripheral blood mononuclear cells (PBMCs), obtained before the fourth cycle of nivolumab. This chain joins TRBV30 to TRBJ1-2, with 8 bases aligning to TRBD1. The CDR3 here reads CAWSVTGVPNYGYTF. The base sequence is TGTGCCTGGAGCGTGACAGGGGTCCCCAATTATGGCTACACCTTC.